This is a list of T cell receptor beta chains from one sample in a study of cytomegalovirus exposure and HLA in healthy donors. TCRdb keeps only in-frame clones here, not all; method: immunoSEQ multiplex PCR. The sample carries 140,000 to 150,000 clones, 60% to 85% recorded once. The material sequenced was PBMCs. The receptor set was obtained from a man between 40 and 49 years old in good health and CMV-seronegative. Both conserved end residues are part of each CDR3. A D gene is named only where the DNA matches it firmly. Clone size is not always given. Where it is, it says once, few, many or a class for expanded clones.

abundance	v_gene	j_gene	d_gene	CDR3nt	CDR3aa
NA	TRBV7-2	TRBJ1-5	TRBD1	TGTGCCAGCAGCATCGACAGGGGCGCCCAGGGCCAGCATTTT	CASSIDRGAQGQHF
NA	TRBV4-1	TRBJ2-3	TRBD1	TGCGCCAGCAGCCAAGATAACACAGGGGGCACAGATACGCAGTATTTT	CASSQDNTGGTDTQYF
NA	TRBV7-9	TRBJ2-5	TRBD2	TGTGCCAGCAGCGCTGACCTAGTGGGCGGGGGGCTCCAAGAGACCCAGTACTTC	CASSADLVGGGLQETQYF
NA	TRBV7-9	TRBJ2-1	NA	TGTTCCAGCAGCTCCAGGGGCTTAGGGTACAATGAGCAGTTCTTC	CSSSSRGLGYNEQFF
NA	TRBV27	TRBJ1-4	NA	TGTGCCAGCGACGGGTCTACTAATGAAAAACTGTTTTTT	CASDGSTNEKLFF
few	TRBV6-6	TRBJ1-2	NA	TGTGCCAGCAGTTACTCCCCCGAGGGTAGCTATGGCTACACCTTC	CASSYSPEGSYGYTF
NA	TRBV13	TRBJ2-1	NA	TGTGCCAGCAGCTCAGTCTCAACGGGGCAGTTCTTC	CASSSVSTGQFF
once	TRBV6-5	TRBJ1-1	TRBD1	TGTGCCAGCAGTTACGGGACAGGGGGTAGGACTGAAGCTTTCTTT	CASSYGTGGRTEAFF
once	TRBV28	TRBJ1-5	NA	TGTGCCAGCAGGCTACAGAGCAATCAGCCCCAGCATTTT	CASRLQSNQPQHF
NA	TRBV7-9	TRBJ2-1	TRBD2	TGTTCCAGCAGCTGGACTAGCGAGCAGAATGAGCAGTTCTTC	CSSSWTSEQNEQFF
few	TRBV2	TRBJ2-7	TRBD1	TGTGCCAGCAGTGAGAGGACAGGGACCTACGAGCAGTACTTC	CASSERTGTYEQYF
NA	TRBV5-1	TRBJ2-7	TRBD2	TGCGCCAGCAGCTTGGAGGGACTAGCGGGATATAGCTCCTACGAGCAGTACTTC	CASSLEGLAGYSSYEQYF
NA	TRBV4-1	TRBJ2-1	TRBD2	TGCGCCAGCAGCTCGCTAGCGGGAGGGCACAATGAGCAGTTCTTC	CASSSLAGGHNEQFF
NA	TRBV5-1	TRBJ2-7	TRBD1	TGCGCCAGCAGCTCGGGACAGGGCCCCTACGAGCAGTACTTC	CASSSGQGPYEQYF
NA	TRBV7-9	TRBJ2-7	TRBD1	TGTGCCAGCAGCTTCGGGACAGGGGGTTCCTACGAGCAGTACTTC	CASSFGTGGSYEQYF
NA	TRBV7-9	TRBJ2-3	TRBD2	TGTGCCAGCAGCTTCATGGCTAGCGGTAACCCCCATCGGTATTTT	CASSFMASGNPHRYF
few	TRBV5-1	TRBJ1-1	NA	TGCGCCAGCAGCTTGGAATGGGCGAACACTGAAGCTTTCTTT	CASSLEWANTEAFF
NA	TRBV29-1	TRBJ2-2	NA	TGCAGCGTTGAGACACAGGGTATAGGCACCGGGGAGCTGTTTTTT	CSVETQGIGTGELFF
few	TRBV19	TRBJ2-3	TRBD2	TGTGCCAGTAGGACATTAGCGGGGAGCGCAGATACGCAGTATTTT	CASRTLAGSADTQYF
NA	TRBV6-4	TRBJ2-3	NA	TGTGCCAGCAGTGACTCGGCGGTTGATAGCACAGATACGCAGTATTTT	CASSDSAVDSTDTQYF
NA	TRBV28	TRBJ1-5	TRBD1	TGTACCAGCAGAGGGACAGGGTCCTACCGAAATCAGCCCCAGCATTTT	CTSRGTGSYRNQPQHF
NA	TRBV19	TRBJ1-6	NA	TGTGCCAGTAGGACTCAGGGATCTGAATCACCCCTCCACTTT	CASRTQGSESPLHF
NA	TRBV28	TRBJ2-7	TRBD1	TGTGCCAGCAGTACAGGGGGCCCCCCCGAGCAGTACTTC	CASSTGGPPEQYF
NA	TRBV7-9	TRBJ2-2	NA	TGTGCCAGCAGCTTAGTTCCTAGTTTGACCGGGGAGCTGTTTTTT	CASSLVPSLTGELFF
NA	TRBV10-1	TRBJ2-7	TRBD1	TGCGCCAGCAGTGATGGGTGGACAGGGCTCTACGAGCAGTACTTC	CASSDGWTGLYEQYF
NA	TRBV6-4	TRBJ2-1	TRBD1	TGTGCCAGCAGTGTAGGACAGGACTACAATGAGCAGTTCTTC	CASSVGQDYNEQFF
NA	TRBV11-2	TRBJ2-1	TRBD2	TGTGCCAGCAGCTTAGATGACCCCCGACTAGCGGGAGGGGTGGGGGAGCAGTTCTTC	CASSLDDPRLAGGVGEQFF
NA	TRBV2	TRBJ2-1	TRBD2	TGTGCCAGCCCCACCGCCGGGGACAGGGAACTAGCGGGAGTCTCCCCTGAGCAGTTCTTC	CASPTAGDRELAGVSPEQFF
few	TRBV29-1	TRBJ1-1	NA	TGCAGCGAGGCGGCGGTAAAAGGGGGTGAAGCTTTCTTT	CSEAAVKGGEAFF
NA	TRBV11-2	TRBJ2-3	NA	TGTGCCAGCAGCTTAGGCAGGGGCGGTACAGATACGCAGTATTTT	CASSLGRGGTDTQYF
once	TRBV4-2	TRBJ2-3	NA	TGTGCCAGCAGCCAAGAAACCGGGGTGGGCACAGATACGCAGTATTTT	CASSQETGVGTDTQYF